This T cell receptor (beta chain) was retrieved from a study of cytomegalovirus exposure and HLA in healthy donors (TCRdb year 2017). Background on the whole study: A later analysis indicated that the 120 validation repertoires were generated on the platform also employed for the roughly 720 repertoires of the first cohort. The study was designed to test whether signatures of past pathogen exposure could be identified by cataloging public T cell receptors. In addition to the first cohort of 666 subjects, a separate validation cohort of 130 or so different subjects was used. To predict cytomegalovirus infection status, the study combined high-throughput TCR immunosequencing, statistical association of individual TCRs with disease status, and machine learning.

Study-level results and caveats: All 130 or so repertoires were used to score co-occurrence in the validation cohort in a later analysis, because that analysis had no HLA typing for the cohort. While some public TCRs were present in many individuals, most TCR sequences turned up only very rarely across donors. Cytomegalovirus status was reported to be diagnosed by the classifier with high specificity and sensitivity in both the original and validation cohorts. Subsequent analysis determined that TCRs grouped into clusters in the first cohort also showed a tendency toward co-occurrence across the 90 to 150 validation repertoires, and approximately 94% of cluster scores exceeded 0. In vitro tests confirmed that three of the cytomegalovirus-associated TCR beta chains recognize cytomegalovirus antigens. The authors suggested that the approach could potentially be extended to other disease states and immunological phenotypes. The study listed 164 TCR beta chains as associated with cytomegalovirus.

The donors were included in the validation cohort of roughly 120 subjects, a group kept apart from the roughly 680-subject first cohort. The library was generated by the immunoSEQ multiplex PCR assay. Under the source paper's analysis protocol: A statistical classification framework was built to diagnose cytomegalovirus status from the catalog of TCR beta chain sequences. Held by TCRdb, this immuneACCESS table contains in-frame sequences only and omits some clones. Under half of the omission traces to an unresolved V gene where checked; the cause of the rest is unknown. The DNA was the basis for D and trimming; V, J and clone size are from that table. The sample data list 60,000 or so clones, and about 88% of these were observed just once. The ten largest clonotypes hold roughly 1% of the sample. Remarks on this clone: Its binding antigen is unknown. Base qualities are not recorded, but no much larger clone differs from it by a single base.

Reading from cysteine to phenylalanine, the CDR3 counts 15 amino acids. The CDR3 DNA has 45 bases and is translated from base 1. V and J are truncated by 4 bases and 2 bases respectively, leaving an intervening sequence of 15 bases. The germline V gene gives CDR1 as SGHAT and CDR2 as FQNNGV. The receptor comes from a man between 18 and 35 years old in good health and CMV-seronegative. In this chain, TRBV11-2 is recombined with TRBJ2-7; D gene: possibly TRBD2, on 6 matching bases. Sequencing input: PBMCs. The CDR3 here reads CASSSSWRDTYEQYF. The nucleotides read TGTGCCAGCAGCTCATCTTGGCGGGATACCTACGAGCAGTACTTC.